This TCR beta chain was recovered during a study of a mutant IDH1 vaccine in newly diagnosed glioma. The study's findings and limits: Immune responses induced by the vaccine were seen in less than 95% of patients, spanning multiple MHC alleles.

Turning to this clone: Its antigen is still unknown.

As for time point: week 11, during vaccination. Vaccinated patients received 300 ug of mutant IDH1 20-mer peptide per dose, with topical imiquimod. Assay used: immunoSEQ multiplex PCR; TCRdb lists only in-frame clones, some missing. Found here are under 65,000 clones, roughly 80% of them singletons; the top ten hold 5% to 6.5%. Sequences were derived from PBMCs, sampled from a glioma patient whose treatment included an IDH1 peptide vaccine. The receptor was isolated from a man aged 50-59 years with glioma.

The CDR3 DNA follows: TGTGCCAGCAGCACGGCGGGCCAGGGCTATGAAAAACTGTTTTTT. This codes for CASSTAGQGYEKLFF. V is TRBV7-9 and J is TRBJ1-4, with a tentative D call TRBD1 (5 bases). Per the germline V gene, CDR1 is SEHNR and CDR2 is FQNEAQ (reference sequence). Trimming pared 5 bases from V and 6 bases from J, leaving 16 bases between. CDR3 length equals 15 residues. The full variable domain, completed using reference TRBV7-9 and TRBJ1-4, is DTGVSQNPRHKITKRGQNVTFRCDPISEHNRLYWYRQTLGQGPEFLTYFQNEAQLEKSRLLSDRFSAERPKGSFSTLEIQRTEQGDSAMYLCASSTAGQGYEKLFFGSGTQLSVL.